The TCR beta chain described here comes from a study of vaccination effects on CD4 cells after COVID-19. Sequencing was performed with immunoSEQ multiplex PCR; in TCRdb, only in-frame clones are kept and a portion is missing. This sample carries about 70,000 clones, under 90% of them seen once, and the ten largest clones take 10% to 15%. The study's findings and limits: Infection-derived and vaccine-derived clones contracted markedly late after vaccination. Healthy vaccinees' vaccine-induced clones included only 1 of 255 that recognized common cold coronaviruses.

In its sample, this clone was seen once. Its antigen is not identified. Peptide-pool stimulation followed by sequencing identified expanded antigen-specific CD4+ clonotypes in the ViraFEST assay. When more than 9 days of culture had elapsed, CD4+ T cells were isolated. Testing of the vaccine recipients showed negative nucleocapsid antibodies and no prior SARS-CoV-2 infection. Cultures used 2.1 million or so PBMC per well, approximately 9.6 IU/ml IL-2 and 10 ug/ml peptides. IL-2 medium supplanted half the medium on days 3 and 7. The sequence was collected from a human donor who received a COVID-19 vaccine. The input for sequencing was CD4+ T cells from PBMCs cultured with SARS-CoV-2 spike peptides, taken before COVID-19 vaccination.

CDR3 sequence (DNA): TGTGCCAGCAGCAAAGAACCGGCGGGGGGGCCGTCAGGGCAGTTCTTC. Translated, it gives CASSKEPAGGPSGQFF. The gene calls are TRBV21-1 and TRBJ2-1; whether TRBD2, the table's D call, matches the DNA was not checked. TRBV21-1 constitutes a pseudogene. The CDR3 runs to 16 residues.